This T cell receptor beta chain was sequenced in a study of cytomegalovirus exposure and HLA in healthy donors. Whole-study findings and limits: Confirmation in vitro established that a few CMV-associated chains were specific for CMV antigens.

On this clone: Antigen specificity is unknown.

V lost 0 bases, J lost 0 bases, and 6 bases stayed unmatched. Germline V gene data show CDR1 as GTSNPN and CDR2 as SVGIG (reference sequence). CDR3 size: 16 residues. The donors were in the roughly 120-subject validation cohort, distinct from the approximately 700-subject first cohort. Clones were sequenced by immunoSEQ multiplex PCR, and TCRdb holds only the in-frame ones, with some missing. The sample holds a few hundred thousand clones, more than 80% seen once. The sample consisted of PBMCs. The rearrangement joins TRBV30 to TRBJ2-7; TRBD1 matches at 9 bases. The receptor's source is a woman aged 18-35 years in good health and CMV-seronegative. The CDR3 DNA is TGTGCCTGGAGTGTAAACAGGGGGCACTTCTCCTACGAGCAGTACTTC. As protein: CAWSVNRGHFSYEQYF.